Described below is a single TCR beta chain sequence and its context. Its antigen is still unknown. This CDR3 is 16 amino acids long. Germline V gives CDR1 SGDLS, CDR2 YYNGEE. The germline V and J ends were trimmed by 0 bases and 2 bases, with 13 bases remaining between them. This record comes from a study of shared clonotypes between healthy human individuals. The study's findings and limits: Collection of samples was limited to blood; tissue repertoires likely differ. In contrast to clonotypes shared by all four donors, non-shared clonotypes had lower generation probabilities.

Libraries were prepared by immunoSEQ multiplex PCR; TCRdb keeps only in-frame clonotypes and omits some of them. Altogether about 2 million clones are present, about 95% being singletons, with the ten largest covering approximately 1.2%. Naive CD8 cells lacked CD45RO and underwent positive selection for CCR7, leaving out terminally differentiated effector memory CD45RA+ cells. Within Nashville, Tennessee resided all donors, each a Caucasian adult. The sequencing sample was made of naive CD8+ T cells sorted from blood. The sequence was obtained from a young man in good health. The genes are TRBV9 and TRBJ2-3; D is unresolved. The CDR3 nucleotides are TGTGCCAGCAGCGTAGATGGCCTCCCGTTCACAGATACGCAGTATTTT. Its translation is CASSVDGLPFTDTQYF.